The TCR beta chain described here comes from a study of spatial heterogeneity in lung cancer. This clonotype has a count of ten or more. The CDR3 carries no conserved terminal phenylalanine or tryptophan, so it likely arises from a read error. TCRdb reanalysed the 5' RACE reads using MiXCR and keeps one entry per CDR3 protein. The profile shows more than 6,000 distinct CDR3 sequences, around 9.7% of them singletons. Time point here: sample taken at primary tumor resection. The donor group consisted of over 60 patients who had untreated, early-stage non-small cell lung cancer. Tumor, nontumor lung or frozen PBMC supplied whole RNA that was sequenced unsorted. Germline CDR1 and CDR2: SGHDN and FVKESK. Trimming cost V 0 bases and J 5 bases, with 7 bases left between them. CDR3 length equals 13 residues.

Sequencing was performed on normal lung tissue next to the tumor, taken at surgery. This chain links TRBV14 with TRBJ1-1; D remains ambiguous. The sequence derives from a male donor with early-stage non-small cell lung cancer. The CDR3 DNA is TGTGCCAGCAGCCAAGATCCGCGGACTGAAGCTTTCTCT. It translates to CASSQDPRTEAFS.